This TCR beta chain originates from a study of T cells after yellow fever vaccination. General study findings and limits: Just a small share of clonotypes turned up in the CD4 compartment as well as the CD8 compartment. Most primary-vaccination clones recurred post-booster (about 96% CD4, around 88% CD8). The secondary T-cell response peaked on day 5, not day 15, but was weaker.

TCR cDNA was made by 5'RACE template switching, adding a universal primer site and UMIs. One entry per CDR3 protein results from TCRdb running MiXCR on the 5' RACE reads. The table lists about 52,000 distinct CDR3 sequences, 6.5% to 8.5% of them singletons. The source was CD8+ T cells not binding an NS4B(214-222) dextramer, sorted from PBMCs, collected about 41 days after the first yellow fever vaccination. This sequence originates from a man between 18 and 35 years old who received the YFV17D yellow fever vaccine.

The CDR3: CASSLLAGVTDTQYF. CDR3 nucleotides: TGTGCCAGCAGTTTACTCGCCGGTGTCACAGATACGCAGTATTTT. The rearrangement joins TRBV28 to TRBJ2-3; no reliable D call. The ends were cut back, 2 bases at V and 2 bases at J, with 11 bases in the middle. The CDR3 is made up of 15 amino acids. Germline CDR1 is MDHEN and CDR2 is SYDVKM. Full variable domain (missing parts from reference TRBV28 and TRBJ2-3): DVKVTQSSRYLVKRTGEKVFLECVQDMDHENMFWYRQDPGLGLRLIYFSYDVKMKEKGDIPEGYSVSREKKERFSLILESASTNQTSMYLCASSLLAGVTDTQYFGPGTRLTVL.